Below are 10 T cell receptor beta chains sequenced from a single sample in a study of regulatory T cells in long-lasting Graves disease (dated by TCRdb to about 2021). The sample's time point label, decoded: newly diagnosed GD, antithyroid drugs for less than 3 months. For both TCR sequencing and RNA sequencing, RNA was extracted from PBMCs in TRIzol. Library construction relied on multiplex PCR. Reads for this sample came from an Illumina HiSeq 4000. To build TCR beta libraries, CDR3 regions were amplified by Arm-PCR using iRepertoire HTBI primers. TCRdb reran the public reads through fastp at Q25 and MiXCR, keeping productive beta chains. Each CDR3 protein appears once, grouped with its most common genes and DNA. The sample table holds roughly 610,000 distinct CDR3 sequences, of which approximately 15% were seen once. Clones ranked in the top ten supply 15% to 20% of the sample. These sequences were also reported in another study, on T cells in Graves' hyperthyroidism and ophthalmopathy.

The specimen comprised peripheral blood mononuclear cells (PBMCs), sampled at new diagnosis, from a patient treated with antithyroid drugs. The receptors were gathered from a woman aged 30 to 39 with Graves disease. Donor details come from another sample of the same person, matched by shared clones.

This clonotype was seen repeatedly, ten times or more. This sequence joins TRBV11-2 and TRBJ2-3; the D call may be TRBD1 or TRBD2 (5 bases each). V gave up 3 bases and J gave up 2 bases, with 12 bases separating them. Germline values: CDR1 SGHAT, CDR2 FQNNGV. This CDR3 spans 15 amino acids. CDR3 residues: CASSLGVGTTDTQYF. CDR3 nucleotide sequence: TGTGCCAGCAGCTTGGGGGTAGGCACCACAGATACGCAGTATTTT.

The DNA of the CDR3 is TGCGCCAGCAGTCGGGATCTGGGGGAGACCCAGTACTTC. Translated: CASSRDLGETQYF. This rearrangement joins TRBV10-1 to TRBJ2-5, with D tentatively TRBD2 (5 bases). The CDR3 sequence is 13 residues long. The V end was cut by 5 bases, the J end by 5 bases, with 12 bases between. Germline CDR1 is WNHNN and CDR2 is SYGVQD (reference sequence).

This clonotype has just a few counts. Here the CDR3 DNA reads TGCGCCAGCAGTCTTTCCCGGTACGGAAACACCATATATTTT. Protein product: CASSLSRYGNTIYF. The rearrangement joins TRBV10-2 to TRBJ1-3; D gene unclear. CDR1 and CDR2 from the germline V gene are WSHSY and SAAADI. The V gene lost 5 bases and the J gene lost 4 bases, with 12 bases spanning the gap. The CDR3 totals 14 residues.

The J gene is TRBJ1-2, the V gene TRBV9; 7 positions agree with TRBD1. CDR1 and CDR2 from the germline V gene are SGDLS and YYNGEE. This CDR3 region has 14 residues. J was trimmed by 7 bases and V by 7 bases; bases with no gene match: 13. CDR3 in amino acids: CASSRGQDSGGYTF. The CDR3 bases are TGTGCCAGCTCCCGAGGACAGGACTCAGGTGGCTACACCTTC.

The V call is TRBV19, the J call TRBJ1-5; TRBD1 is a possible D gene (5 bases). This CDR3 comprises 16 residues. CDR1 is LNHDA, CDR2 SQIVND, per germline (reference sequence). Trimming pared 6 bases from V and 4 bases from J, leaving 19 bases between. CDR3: CASRGRGLRLNQPQHF. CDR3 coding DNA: TGTGCCAGTAGAGGGAGGGGACTGCGCTTAAATCAGCCCCAGCATTTT.

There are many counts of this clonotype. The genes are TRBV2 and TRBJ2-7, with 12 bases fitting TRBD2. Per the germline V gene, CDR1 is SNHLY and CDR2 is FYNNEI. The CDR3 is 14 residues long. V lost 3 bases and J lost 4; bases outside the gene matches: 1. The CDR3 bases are TGTGCCAGCAGTGAGCTAGCGGGAGGGTACGAGCAGTACTTC. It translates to CASSELAGGYEQYF.

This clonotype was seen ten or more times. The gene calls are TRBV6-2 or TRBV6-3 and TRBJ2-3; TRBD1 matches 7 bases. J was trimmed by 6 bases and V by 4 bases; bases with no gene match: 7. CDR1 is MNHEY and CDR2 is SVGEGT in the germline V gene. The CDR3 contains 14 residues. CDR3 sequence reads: CASSFDRVRDTQYF. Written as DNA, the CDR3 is TGTGCCAGCAGTTTCGACAGGGTGAGGGATACGCAGTATTTT.

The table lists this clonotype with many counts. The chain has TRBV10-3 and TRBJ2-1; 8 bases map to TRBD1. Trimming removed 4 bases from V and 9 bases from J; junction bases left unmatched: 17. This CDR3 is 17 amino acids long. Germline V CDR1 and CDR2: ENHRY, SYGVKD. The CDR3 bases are TGTGCCATCAGTGGCTCCACAAGCAGGGGGCCAGCGGTTGAGCAGTTCTTC. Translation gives CAISGSTSRGPAVEQFF.

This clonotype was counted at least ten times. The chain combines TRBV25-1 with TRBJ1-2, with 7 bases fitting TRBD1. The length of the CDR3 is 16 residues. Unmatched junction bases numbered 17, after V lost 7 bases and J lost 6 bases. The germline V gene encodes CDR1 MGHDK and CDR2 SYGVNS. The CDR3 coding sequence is TGTGCCAGCATTAACGGCCAGGGGGGCGCGGTCCATGGCTACACCTTC. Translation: CASINGQGGAVHGYTF.

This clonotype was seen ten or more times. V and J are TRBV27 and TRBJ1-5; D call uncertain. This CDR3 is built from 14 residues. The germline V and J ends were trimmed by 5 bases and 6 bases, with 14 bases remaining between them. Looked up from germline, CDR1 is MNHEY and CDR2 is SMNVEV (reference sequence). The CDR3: CASSLIYVGQPQHF. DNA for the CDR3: TGTGCCAGCAGTCTGATCTATGTTGGTCAGCCCCAGCATTTT.